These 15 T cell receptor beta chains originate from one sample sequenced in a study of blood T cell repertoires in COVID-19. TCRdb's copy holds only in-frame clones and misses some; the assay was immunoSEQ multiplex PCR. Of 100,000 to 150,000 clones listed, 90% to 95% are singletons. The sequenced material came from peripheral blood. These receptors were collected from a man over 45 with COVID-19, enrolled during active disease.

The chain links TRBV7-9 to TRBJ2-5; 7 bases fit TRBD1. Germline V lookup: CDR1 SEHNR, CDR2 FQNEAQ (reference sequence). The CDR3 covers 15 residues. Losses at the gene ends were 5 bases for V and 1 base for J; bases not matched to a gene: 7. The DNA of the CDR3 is TGTGCCAGCAGCAGCAACAGGGGAAGCCAAGAGACCCAGTACTTC. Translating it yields CASSSNRGSQETQYF.

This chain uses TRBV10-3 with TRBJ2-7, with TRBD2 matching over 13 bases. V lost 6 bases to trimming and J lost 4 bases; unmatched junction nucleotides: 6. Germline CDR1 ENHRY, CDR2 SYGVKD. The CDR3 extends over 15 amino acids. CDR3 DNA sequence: TGTGCCATCAGCGAGGGGACTAGCGGGAATTACGAGCAGTACGTC. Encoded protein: CAISEGTSGNYEQYV.

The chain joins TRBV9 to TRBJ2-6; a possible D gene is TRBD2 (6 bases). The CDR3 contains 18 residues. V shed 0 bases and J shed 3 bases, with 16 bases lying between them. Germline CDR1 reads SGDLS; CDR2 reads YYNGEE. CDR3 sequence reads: CASSVVGTGLGGANVLTF. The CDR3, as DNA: TGTGCCAGCAGCGTAGTGGGGACTGGACTGGGTGGGGCCAACGTCCTGACTTTC.

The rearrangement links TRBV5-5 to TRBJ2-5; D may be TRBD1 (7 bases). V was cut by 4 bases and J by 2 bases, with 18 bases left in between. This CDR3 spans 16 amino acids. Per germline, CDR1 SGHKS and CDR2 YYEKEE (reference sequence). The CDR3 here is CASSHPGGTAQETQYF. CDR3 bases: TGTGCCAGCAGCCACCCAGGGGGGACCGCGCAAGAGACCCAGTACTTC.

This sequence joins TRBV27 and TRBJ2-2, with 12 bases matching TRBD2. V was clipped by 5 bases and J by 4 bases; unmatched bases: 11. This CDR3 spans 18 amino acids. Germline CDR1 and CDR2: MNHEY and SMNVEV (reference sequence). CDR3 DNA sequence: TGTGCCAGCAGTCTAGCGGGAGGGCCTAAATTAGCCACCGGGGAGCTGTTTTTT. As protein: CASSLAGGPKLATGELFF.

The CDR3 spells CASSYDSTDTQYF. CDR3 in DNA: TGTGCCAGCAGCTACGATAGTACAGATACGCAGTATTTT. This sequence joins TRBV5-4 and TRBJ2-3; D gene unclear. This CDR3 region has 13 residues. The V end lost 3 bases, the J end lost 3 bases, and 8 bases lay between the germline ends. In germline, CDR1 is SGHNT, CDR2 YYREEE (reference sequence).

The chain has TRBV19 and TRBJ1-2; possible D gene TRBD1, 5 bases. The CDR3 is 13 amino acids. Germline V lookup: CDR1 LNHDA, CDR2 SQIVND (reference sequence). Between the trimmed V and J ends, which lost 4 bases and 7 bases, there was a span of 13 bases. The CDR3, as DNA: TGTGCCAGTAGTACCTCAGGGAGGGTTGGCTACACCTTC. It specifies CASSTSGRVGYTF.

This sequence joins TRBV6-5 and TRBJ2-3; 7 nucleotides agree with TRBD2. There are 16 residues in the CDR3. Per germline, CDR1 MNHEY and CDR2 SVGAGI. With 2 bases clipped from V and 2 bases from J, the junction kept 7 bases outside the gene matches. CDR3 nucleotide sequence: TGTGCCAGCAGTTACCTGGCTAGCGGACCCACAGATACGCAGTATTTT. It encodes CASSYLASGPTDTQYF.

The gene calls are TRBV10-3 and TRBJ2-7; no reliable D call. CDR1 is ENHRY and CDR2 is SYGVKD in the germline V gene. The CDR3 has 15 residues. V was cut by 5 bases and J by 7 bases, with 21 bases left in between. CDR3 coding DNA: TGTGCCATCAGTCTGGGCGTGAAGTCTCTGAGTGAGCAGTACTTC. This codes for CAISLGVKSLSEQYF.

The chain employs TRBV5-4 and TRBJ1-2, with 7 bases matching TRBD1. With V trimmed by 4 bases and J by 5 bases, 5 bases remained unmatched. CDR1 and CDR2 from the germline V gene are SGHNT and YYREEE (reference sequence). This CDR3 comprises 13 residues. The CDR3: CASSQGDWYGYTF. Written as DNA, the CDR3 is TGTGCCAGCAGCCAGGGGGATTGGTATGGCTACACCTTC.

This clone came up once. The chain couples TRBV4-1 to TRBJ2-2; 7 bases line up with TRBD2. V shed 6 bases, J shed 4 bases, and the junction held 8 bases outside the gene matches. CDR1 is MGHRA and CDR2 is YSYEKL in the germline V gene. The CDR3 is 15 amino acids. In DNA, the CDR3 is TGCGCCAGCAGAAAGGCGGGAGTCGGCACCGGGGAGCTGTTTTTT. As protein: CASRKAGVGTGELFF.

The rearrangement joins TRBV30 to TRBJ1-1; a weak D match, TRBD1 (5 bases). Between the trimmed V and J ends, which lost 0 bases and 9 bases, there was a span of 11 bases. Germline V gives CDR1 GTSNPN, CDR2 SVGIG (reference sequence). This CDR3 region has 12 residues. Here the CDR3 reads CAWSVRTDKAFF. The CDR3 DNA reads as TGTGCCTGGAGTGTACGGACGGACAAAGCTTTCTTT.

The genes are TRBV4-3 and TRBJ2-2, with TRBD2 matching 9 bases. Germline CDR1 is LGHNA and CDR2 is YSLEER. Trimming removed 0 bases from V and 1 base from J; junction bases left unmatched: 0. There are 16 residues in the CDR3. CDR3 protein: CASSQDSGRNTGELFF. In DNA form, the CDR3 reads TGCGCCAGCAGCCAAGATAGCGGGAGGAACACCGGGGAGCTGTTTTTT.

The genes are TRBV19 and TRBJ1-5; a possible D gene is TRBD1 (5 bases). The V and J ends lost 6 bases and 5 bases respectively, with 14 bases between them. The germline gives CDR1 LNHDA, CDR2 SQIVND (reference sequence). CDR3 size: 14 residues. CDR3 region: CASSPGTRYQPQHF. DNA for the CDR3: TGTGCCAGTAGCCCCGGGACTCGGTATCAGCCCCAGCATTTT.

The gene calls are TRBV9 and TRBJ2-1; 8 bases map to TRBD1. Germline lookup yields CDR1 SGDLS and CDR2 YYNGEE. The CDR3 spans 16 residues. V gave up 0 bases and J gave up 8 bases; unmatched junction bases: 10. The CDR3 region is CASSVEGQGARDEQFF. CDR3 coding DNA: TGTGCCAGCAGCGTAGAAGGGCAGGGGGCGCGGGATGAGCAGTTCTTC.